These 29 T cell receptor beta chains share one sample of origin, sequenced in a study of blood T cells in healthy people across ages. Together with a sample-barcoded 5' primer, a J-beta primer mix was included in a second PCR lasting 7 to 11 cycles. TCRdb analysed the 5' RACE reads with MiXCR anew, one entry per CDR3 protein. The table shows about 680,000 distinct CDR3 sequences, with roughly 49% occurring only once. The sequencing sample was made of blood. The receptors here all came from a woman aged 60 to 75 in good health.

The chain uses TRBV7-2 and TRBJ2-7; TRBD1 matches at 9 bases. This CDR3 spans 16 amino acids. V shed 4 bases, J shed 0 bases, and the junction held 7 bases outside the gene matches. CDR1 and CDR2 from the germline V gene are SGHTA and FQGNSA. DNA for the CDR3: TGTGCCAGCAGCTCTTACGACAGGGGGAGCTCCTACGAGCAGTACTTC. Protein: CASSSYDRGSSYEQYF.

The rearrangement uses TRBV11-1 and TRBJ2-7; the D is unclear. V lost 4 bases, J lost 7 bases, and 11 bases lay in between. CDR1 is SGHAT and CDR2 is FQDESV in the germline V gene (reference sequence). This CDR3 has 12 amino acids. CDR3 coding DNA: TGTGCCAGCAGCTCCCAGTTTGGTGAGCAGTACTTC. This translates into CASSSQFGEQYF. Full variable domain (missing parts from reference TRBV11-1 and TRBJ2-7): EAEVAQSPRYKITEKSQAVAFWCDPISGHATLYWYRQILGQGPELLVQFQDESVVDDSQLPKDRFSAERLKGVDSTLKIQPAELGDSAMYLCASSSQFGEQYFGPGTRLTVT.

This clonotype was counted only a few times. The chain couples TRBV7-8 to TRBJ2-1, with 12 bases lining up with TRBD2. The germline V gene encodes CDR1 SGHVS and CDR2 FQNEAQ. Trimming removed 1 base from V and 6 bases from J; junction bases left unmatched: 13. This CDR3 is 19 amino acids long. CDR3 region: CASSLGFVGLAGPLNEQFF. CDR3 nucleotide sequence: TGTGCCAGCAGCTTAGGTTTCGTCGGACTAGCGGGACCCCTCAATGAGCAGTTCTTC.

This chain links TRBV28 with TRBJ2-5; 11 bases are shared with TRBD2. V was clipped by 8 bases and J by 4 bases; unmatched bases: 12. CDR1 and CDR2 from the germline V gene are MDHEN and SYDVKM. The CDR3 loop spans 16 amino acids. This CDR3 reads CASWRLAGGKRETQYF. The CDR3 nucleotides are TGTGCCAGCTGGCGGCTAGCGGGAGGCAAACGAGAGACCCAGTACTTC.

The chain employs TRBV7-2 and TRBJ2-7; D is unclear. The ends were cut back, 0 bases at V and 0 bases at J, with 12 bases in the middle. Germline V gives CDR1 SGHTA, CDR2 FQGNSA. The CDR3 length is 16 residues. The CDR3 spells CASSLASRSLSYEQYF. DNA of the CDR3: TGTGCCAGCAGCTTAGCTAGCAGGTCCCTCTCCTACGAGCAGTACTTC.

This clonotype has ten or more counts. The V and J genes are TRBV20-1 and TRBJ2-1, with TRBD2 matching over 8 bases. With 6 bases clipped from V and 8 bases from J, the junction kept 6 bases outside the gene matches. CDR1 is DFQATT, CDR2 SNEGSKA, per germline (reference sequence). The CDR3 runs 12 residues. CDR3 DNA sequence: TGCAGTGCCCGGGGACTAGTCCATGAGCAGTTCTTC. As protein: CSARGLVHEQFF.

This clonotype was seen only once. J is TRBJ2-3 and V is TRBV5-1, with 7 nucleotides matching TRBD2. The CDR3 totals 14 residues. V gave up 2 bases and J gave up 5 bases; unmatched junction bases: 5. Germline CDR1 reads SGHRS; CDR2 reads YFSETQ. DNA for the CDR3: TGCGCCAGCAGCTTCGGGGAGGGAGGAGATACGCAGTATTTT. It translates to CASSFGEGGDTQYF.

The genes are TRBV9 and TRBJ2-5; D gene unclear. There are 14 residues in the CDR3. Germline V gene sequence: CDR1 SGDLS, CDR2 YYNGEE. Trimming shortened V by 1 base and J by 5 bases, and 12 bases separated the two germline ends. CDR3 coding DNA: TGTGCCAGCAGCGTAACTCCCGGATGGGAGACCCAGTACTTC. It yields the protein CASSVTPGWETQYF.

The rearrangement joins TRBV29-1 to TRBJ2-7; a weak D match, TRBD1 (7 bases). The CDR3 contains 14 residues. Per germline, CDR1 SQVTM and CDR2 ANQGSEA. Trimming removed 1 base at V and 4 bases at J, with 14 bases between. The CDR3 region is CSVEVGQGGYEQYF. In nucleotides, the CDR3 is TGCAGCGTTGAAGTCGGGCAGGGGGGTTACGAGCAGTACTTC.

The chain carries TRBV28 and TRBJ2-6, with TRBD1 identical over 7 bases. The CDR3 is made up of 18 amino acids. The germline gives CDR1 MDHEN, CDR2 SYDVKM. Unmatched junction bases numbered 10, after V lost 5 bases and J lost 0 bases. Here the CDR3 DNA reads TGTGCCAGCAGTGATGACAGGGCCCTTTTCTCTGGGGCCAACGTCCTGACTTTC. Translated: CASSDDRALFSGANVLTF.

The chain carries TRBV14 and TRBJ2-1; no firm D call. The CDR3 has 16 amino acids. With 0 bases removed from V and 3 bases from J, the gap between germline ends came to 12 bases. Germline-derived CDR1 and CDR2 are SGHDN and FVKESK. CDR3 coding DNA: TGTGCCAGCAGCCAAGATCCGGCTCGCCTCTACAATGAGCAGTTCTTC. It is translated as CASSQDPARLYNEQFF.

The rearrangement joins TRBV2 to TRBJ2-3, with D maybe TRBD2 (6 bases). The CDR3 runs 13 residues. Trimming pared 8 bases from V and 0 bases from J, leaving 9 bases between. Germline CDR1 is SNHLY and CDR2 is FYNNEI. For the CDR3, the DNA is TGTGCCAGCGGGGCGGGGAGCACAGATACGCAGTATTTT. As protein: CASGAGSTDTQYF.

The rearrangement uses TRBV27 and TRBJ2-1, with 13 bases fitting TRBD2. This CDR3 region has 18 residues. CDR1 is MNHEY, CDR2 SMNVEV, per germline (reference sequence). V was clipped by 8 bases and J by 3 bases; unmatched bases: 13. CDR3 sequence: CASLTSGRPGKLYNEQFF. The DNA for the CDR3 is TGTGCCAGCTTGACTAGCGGGAGGCCCGGAAAGCTCTACAATGAGCAGTTCTTC.

This clonotype was seen a handful of times. J is TRBJ2-1 and V is TRBV20-1; weak D call: TRBD2 (5 bases). CDR1 and CDR2 (germline): DFQATT, SNEGSKA (reference sequence). V lost 6 bases and J lost 8, with 17 bases in between. The CDR3 is 13 residues long. The CDR3 loop reads CSAELVLADEQFF. The CDR3 bases are TGCAGTGCAGAACTAGTTCTTGCGGATGAGCAGTTCTTC.

This clonotype has only a few counts. This chain links TRBV4-3 with TRBJ2-7, with D perhaps assigned TRBD1 or TRBD2 (5 bases each). Germline CDR1 and CDR2: LGHNA and YSLEER. The ends were cut back, 1 base at V and 2 bases at J, with 12 bases in the middle. The CDR3 runs to 15 residues. The CDR3 DNA follows: TGCGCCAGCAGCCAAGGATCAAAGGGACCCTACGAGCAGTACTTC. Residues: CASSQGSKGPYEQYF.

The rearrangement joins TRBV24-1 to TRBJ2-1; the match to TRBD2 covers 7 bases. The CDR3 is 14 amino acids. Looked up from germline, CDR1 is KGHDR and CDR2 is SFDVKD. The junction had 1 base not matched to a gene; V was cut back by 5 bases and J by 1 base. The CDR3 loop reads CATSGTSSYNEQFF. CDR3 nucleotide sequence: TGTGCCACCAGTGGGACTAGTTCCTACAATGAGCAGTTCTTC.

This CDR3 reads CASSLALSGAHNEQYF. CDR3 coding DNA: TGTGCCAGCAGCTTGGCGCTGAGCGGGGCCCACAATGAGCAGTACTTC. V and J are TRBV7-9 and TRBJ2-1; 7 bases match TRBD2. The last part of the DNA fits TRBJ2-7 better; the J call may be wrong. The germline V gene has CDR1 SEHNR and CDR2 FQNEAQ (reference sequence). The CDR3 runs 16 residues.

This chain joins TRBV6-1 and TRBJ2-5, with D unresolved. The CDR3 sequence is 15 residues long. CDR1 and CDR2 (germline): MNHNS, SASEGT. V was pared by 2 bases and J by 5 bases, with 15 bases between. The CDR3, as DNA: TGTGCCAGCAGTGAACCCTGGTCCCACGGGGAGACCCAGTACTTC. Translated: CASSEPWSHGETQYF.

This chain links TRBV15 with TRBJ2-1, with 9 bases fitting TRBD2. Trimming at V came to 0 bases and at J to 4 bases, leaving 7 bases not matched to a gene. The CDR3 spans 17 residues. Germline assignment: CDR1 LNHNV and CDR2 YYDKDF (reference sequence). The CDR3 region has the DNA TGTGCCACCAGCAGAGATCTCTCAGCGGGGGGTTACAATGAGCAGTTCTTC. Protein: CATSRDLSAGGYNEQFF.

The rearrangement joins TRBV12-3 or TRBV12-4 to TRBJ2-7; possible D gene TRBD2, 6 bases. The J call could be wrong; TRBJ2-5 is a better fit for the DNA end. The CDR3 is made up of 16 amino acids. CDR3 region: CASSFADGGMEETQYF. The CDR3, as DNA: TGTGCCAGCAGTTTCGCCGACGGGGGTATGGAAGAGACCCAGTACTTC.

V usage is TRBV18 and J usage is TRBJ2-5, with 7 bases lining up with TRBD1. Losses at the gene ends were 4 bases for V and 4 bases for J; bases not matched to a gene: 6. The CDR3 loop spans 14 amino acids. CDR1 and CDR2 (germline): KGHSH, LQKENI. CDR3 amino acids: CASSRTGVVETQYF. For the CDR3, the DNA is TGTGCCAGCTCACGTACAGGGGTAGTAGAGACCCAGTACTTC.

Notes on this clonotype: Given a much more abundant clone one base away, this may be a read error. V and J are TRBV29-1 and TRBJ2-5; maybe TRBD2 (5 bases). The germline V gene encodes CDR1 SQVTM and CDR2 ANQGSEA. CDR3 length equals 11 residues. V was shortened by 8 bases and J by 11 bases, with 18 bases between the two germline ends. The CDR3 sequence is CSLGSGYEQYF. The CDR3 DNA is TGCAGCTTAGGATCGGGGTATGAGCAGTACTTC. The complete variable domain, with remaining parts taken from reference TRBV29-1 and TRBJ2-5, reads SAVISQKPSRDICQRGTSLTIQCQVDSQVTMMFWYRQQPGQSLTLIATANQGSEATYESGFVIDKFPISRPNLTFSTLTVSNMSPEDSSIYLCSLGSGYEQYFGPGTRLLVL.

This chain links TRBV27 with TRBJ1-2; D gene unclear. The CDR3 runs to 14 residues. V was cut by 5 bases and J by 1 base, with 11 bases left in between. From germline, CDR1 is MNHEY and CDR2 SMNVEV (reference sequence). The CDR3, as DNA: TGTGCCAGCAGTACTCTCGATGGTAACTATGGCTACACCTTC. Protein sequence: CASSTLDGNYGYTF.

The chain links TRBV5-1 to TRBJ1-2; the D gene is possibly TRBD1 (5 bases). CDR1 is SGHRS and CDR2 is YFSETQ in the germline V gene. V lost 4 bases, J lost 8 bases, and 15 bases lay in between. This CDR3 comprises 13 residues. The CDR3 DNA reads TGCGCCAGCAGCAATCAGGGAGGGAGAGGCTACACCTTC. Translated: CASSNQGGRGYTF.

This clonotype was detected a few times. The CDR3 region has the DNA TGCAGTGCTAGACTCAGCGGCTACGAGCAGTACTTC. Its translation is CSARLSGYEQYF. This sequence joins TRBV20-1 and TRBJ2-7; a weak D match, TRBD2 (5 bases). The CDR3 is 12 amino acids. Trimming left V 2 bases short and J 3 bases short, with 8 bases between. Germline V CDR1 and CDR2: DFQATT, SNEGSKA (reference sequence).

This clonotype was counted a few times. The V call is TRBV29-1, the J call TRBJ2-1; tentative D call: TRBD1 (5 bases). The CDR3 contains 17 residues. Trimming cost V 6 bases and J 0 bases, with 21 bases left between them. CDR1 and CDR2 from the germline V gene are SQVTM and ANQGSEA. CDR3 protein: CSVDRFLEALSYNEQFF. CDR3 sequence (DNA): TGCAGCGTAGACAGATTCCTAGAGGCACTCTCCTACAATGAGCAGTTCTTC.

The table lists this clonotype with a few counts. The V gene is TRBV27, the J gene TRBJ2-7; the D gene is possibly TRBD1 (6 bases). V was pared by 5 bases and J by 6 bases, with 20 bases between. Germline V gene sequence: CDR1 MNHEY, CDR2 SMNVEV (reference sequence). This CDR3 region has 15 residues. The CDR3 coding sequence is TGTGCCAGCAGTCCGGGCGACCGGGACAACTCCGAGCAGTACTTC. It yields the protein CASSPGDRDNSEQYF.

A few counts support this clonotype. The chain combines TRBV5-1 with TRBJ2-5; no clear D. V was shortened by 4 bases and J by 7 bases, with 17 bases between the two germline ends. The CDR3 has 14 amino acids. The germline gives CDR1 SGHRS, CDR2 YFSETQ. CDR3 nucleotides: TGCGCCAGCAGCCCTCGCGCCGAACTGGGGACCCAGTACTTC. Residues: CASSPRAELGTQYF.

The table lists this clonotype with a count of one. The chain combines TRBV9 with TRBJ2-1; D unresolved. Per the germline V gene, CDR1 is SGDLS and CDR2 is YYNGEE. This CDR3 comprises 13 residues. Trimming removed 0 bases at V and 5 bases at J, with 6 bases between. CDR3 nucleotide sequence: TGTGCCAGCAGCGTAGCGGGTCACAATGAGCAGTTCTTC. Its translation: CASSVAGHNEQFF.